This section outlines one T cell receptor beta chain sequence together with its context. Its specificity is not known. This specimen comes from a study of shared clonotypes between healthy human individuals. General study points: Read depth was anticipated to influence clonotype sharing among donors. When compared with the clonotypes that were shared by all four sorted-subset donors, the non-shared clonotypes turned out to have lower generation probabilities.

CDR1 and CDR2 (germline): LGHNA, YNFKEQ. J lost 5 bases, V lost 1 base, and 7 bases had no gene match. This CDR3 spans 18 amino acids. From CD4+ cells came CD45RA+ naive and CD45RA-negative memory subsets. Method: immunoSEQ multiplex PCR; TCRdb's copy keeps in-frame clones and lacks some. The sample has about 520,000 clones, 90% to 97% seen once. The sequence derives from a woman aged 25-40 years in good health. The chain links TRBV4-2 to TRBJ2-1; TRBD2 matches 14 bases. Sequencing was done on a sample of naive CD4+ T cells sorted from blood. Subset here: CD45RA+ positively selected. CDR3 nucleotide sequence: TGTGCCAGCAGCCAAGGGACTAGCGGGAGGTGGGGTCACAATGAGCAGTTCTTC. Translated, it gives CASSQGTSGRWGHNEQFF.